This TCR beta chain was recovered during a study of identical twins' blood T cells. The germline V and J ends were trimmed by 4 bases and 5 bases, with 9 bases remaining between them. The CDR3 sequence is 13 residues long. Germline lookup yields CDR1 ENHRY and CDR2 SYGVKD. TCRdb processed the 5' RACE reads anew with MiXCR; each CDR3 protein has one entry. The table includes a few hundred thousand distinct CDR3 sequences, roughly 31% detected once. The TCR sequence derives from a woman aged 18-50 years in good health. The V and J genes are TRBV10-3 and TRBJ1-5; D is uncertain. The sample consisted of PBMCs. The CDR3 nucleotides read TGTGCCATCAGTGCAGACGGCGATCAGCCCCAGCATTTT. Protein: CAISADGDQPQHF.